This entry concerns a single T cell receptor beta chain. What it binds is not known. RNA was extracted and reverse transcribed into cDNA as the sequencing template. Produced via immunoSEQ multiplex PCR; TCRdb's table is partial and in-frame only. This sample has about 140,000 clones, with 70% to 90% found just once. This CDR3 spans 12 amino acids. V gave up 3 bases and J gave up 5 bases, with 7 bases separating them. Germline lookup yields CDR1 SEHNR and CDR2 FQNEAQ (reference sequence). The data stem from a study of CD8+ T cells in alopecia areata. Whole-study context: Affected scalp percentage gauged treated patients' severity. General study points: Among patients, TCR sharing was less clear than in mice, a difference possibly due in part to HLA diversity in the patient population.

Treatment denoted: oral pan-JAK inhibitor, 5-10 mg twice daily. Researchers picked out CD4+ and CD8+ T cells from PBMCs by sorting. Sequencing was performed on CD8+ T cells sorted from blood, taken at week 4, from a patient treated with tofacitinib. The source is a human donor with alopecia areata. The genes are TRBV7-9 and TRBJ1-2; D gene uncertain. CDR3 protein: CASSFEGYGYTF. CDR3 nucleotide sequence: TGTGCCAGCAGCTTCGAGGGATATGGCTACACCTTC.